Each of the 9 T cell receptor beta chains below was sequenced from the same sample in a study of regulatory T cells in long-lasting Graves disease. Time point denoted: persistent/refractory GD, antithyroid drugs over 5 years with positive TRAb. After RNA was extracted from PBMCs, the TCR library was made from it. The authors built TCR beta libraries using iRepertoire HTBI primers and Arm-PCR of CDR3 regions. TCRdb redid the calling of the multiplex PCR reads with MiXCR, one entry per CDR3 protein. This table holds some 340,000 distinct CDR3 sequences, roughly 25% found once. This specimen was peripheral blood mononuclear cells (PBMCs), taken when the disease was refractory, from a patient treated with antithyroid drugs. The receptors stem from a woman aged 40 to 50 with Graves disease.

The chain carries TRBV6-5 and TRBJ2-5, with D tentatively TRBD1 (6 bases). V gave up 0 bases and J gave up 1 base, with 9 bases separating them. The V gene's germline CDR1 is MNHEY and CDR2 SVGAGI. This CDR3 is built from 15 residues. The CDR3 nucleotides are TGTGCCAGCAGTTACTCTGGACAGACCCAAGAGACCCAGTACTTC. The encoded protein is CASSYSGQTQETQYF.

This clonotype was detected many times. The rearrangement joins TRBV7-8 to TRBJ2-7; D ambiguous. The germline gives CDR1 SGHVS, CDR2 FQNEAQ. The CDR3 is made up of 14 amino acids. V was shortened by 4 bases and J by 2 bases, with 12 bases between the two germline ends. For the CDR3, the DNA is TGTGCCAGCAGCTCTATCCCCCAGACCTACGAGCAGTACTTC. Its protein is CASSSIPQTYEQYF. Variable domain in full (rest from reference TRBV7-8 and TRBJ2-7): GAGVSQSPRYKVAKRGQDVALRCDPISGHVSLFWYQQALGQGPEFLTYFQNEAQLDKSGLPSDRFFAERPEGSVSTLKIQRTQQEDSAVYLCASSSIPQTYEQYFGPGTRLTVT.

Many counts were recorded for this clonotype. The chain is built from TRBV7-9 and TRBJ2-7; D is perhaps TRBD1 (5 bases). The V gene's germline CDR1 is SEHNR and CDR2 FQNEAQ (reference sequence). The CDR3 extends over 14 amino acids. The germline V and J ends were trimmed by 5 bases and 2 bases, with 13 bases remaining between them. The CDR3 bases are TGTGCCAGCAGCCCTCAGGGCGGAACCTACGAGCAGTACTTC. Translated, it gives CASSPQGGTYEQYF.

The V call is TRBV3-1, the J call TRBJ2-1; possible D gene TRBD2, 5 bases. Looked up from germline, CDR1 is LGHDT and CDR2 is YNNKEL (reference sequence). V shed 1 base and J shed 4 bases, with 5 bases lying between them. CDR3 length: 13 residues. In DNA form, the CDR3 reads TGTGCCAGCAGCCAAGCGGGGTACAATGAGCAGTTCTTC. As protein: CASSQAGYNEQFF.

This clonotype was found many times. The CDR3 loop is CASSRGELFF. The CDR3 DNA sequence: TGTGCCAGCAGCAGGGGGGAGCTGTTTTTT. This sequence joins TRBV2 and TRBJ2-2; no definite D call. With 6 bases removed from V and 8 bases from J, the gap between germline ends came to 4 bases. CDR1 is SNHLY and CDR2 is FYNNEI in the germline V gene. This CDR3 has 10 amino acids. Full variable domain (missing parts from reference TRBV2 and TRBJ2-2): EPEVTQTPSHQVTQMGQEVILRCVPISNHLYFYWYRQILGQKVEFLVSFYNNEISEKSEIFDDQFSVERPDGSNFTLKIRSTKLEDSAMYFCASSRGELFFGEGSRLTVL.

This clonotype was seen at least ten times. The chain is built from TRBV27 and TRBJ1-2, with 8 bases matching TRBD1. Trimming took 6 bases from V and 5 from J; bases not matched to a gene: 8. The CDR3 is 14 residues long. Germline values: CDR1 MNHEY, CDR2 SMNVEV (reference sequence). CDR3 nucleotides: TGTGCCAGCAGGGACGGACAGGGTCGATATGGCTACACCTTC. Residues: CASRDGQGRYGYTF.

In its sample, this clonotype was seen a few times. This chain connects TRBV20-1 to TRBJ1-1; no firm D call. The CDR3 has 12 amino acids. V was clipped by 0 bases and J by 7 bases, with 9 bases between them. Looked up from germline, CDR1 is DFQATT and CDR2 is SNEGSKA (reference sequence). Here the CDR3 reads CSARDRQFEAFF. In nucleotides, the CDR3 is TGCAGTGCTAGAGATAGGCAGTTTGAAGCTTTCTTT.

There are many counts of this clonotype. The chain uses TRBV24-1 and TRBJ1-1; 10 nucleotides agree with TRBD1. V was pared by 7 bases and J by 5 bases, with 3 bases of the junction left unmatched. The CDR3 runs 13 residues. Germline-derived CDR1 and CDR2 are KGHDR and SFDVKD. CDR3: CATRLGQGTEAFF. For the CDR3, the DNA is TGTGCCACCAGGCTGGGACAGGGGACTGAAGCTTTCTTT.

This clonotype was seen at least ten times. The CDR3 protein is CASSYTWTDNTEAFF. Written as DNA, the CDR3 is TGTGCCAGCAGTTACACTTGGACAGATAACACTGAAGCTTTCTTT. The genes are TRBV6-5 and TRBJ1-1; D is perhaps TRBD1 (6 bases). This CDR3 contains 15 residues. CDR1 MNHEY and CDR2 SVGAGI come from the germline V gene. The V end lost 2 bases, the J end lost 2 bases, and 12 bases lay between the germline ends.